These 5 T cell receptor beta chains originate from one sample sequenced in a study of cytotoxic CD8 clonotypes in ibrutinib-treated CLL (dated by TCRdb to 2020 to 2022). The time point tag for this specimen amounts to: approximately 2 years on ibrutinib. The receptor library was made with the immunoSEQ multiplex PCR assay. TCRdb obtained this table from immuneACCESS and retained in-frame rearrangements with V and J assigned. These tables miss some clones; where compared with another copy, unresolved V genes account for less than half of the shortfall, and the remainder is unexplained. The table for this sample lists 150,000 to 250,000 clones; roughly 72% of them were counted only once. The leading ten clones occupy under 15% of the sample. The sequencing used PBMCs, collected after 24 months of ibrutinib treatment. The receptors stem from a human donor with chronic lymphocytic leukemia.

The chain has TRBV6-5 and TRBJ2-7; 9 nucleotides align to TRBD2. Germline CDR1 and CDR2: MNHEY and SVGAGI. V was clipped by 6 bases and J by 1 base; unmatched bases: 7. This CDR3 region has 15 residues. This CDR3 reads CASRMWLAGSYEQYF. CDR3 sequence (DNA): TGTGCCAGCAGAATGTGGCTAGCGGGATCCTACGAGCAGTACTTC.

The rearrangement uses TRBV7-2 and TRBJ2-3, with a weak D call TRBD1 (5 bases). The germline CDR1 and CDR2 sequences are SGHTA and FQGNSA. The CDR3 is made up of 16 amino acids. V lost 2 bases and J lost 5, with 17 bases in between. CDR3 sequence (DNA): TGTGCCAGCAGCTTATTCGCAGGGTGGATGGGAGATACGCAGTATTTT. Residues: CASSLFAGWMGDTQYF.

This clone was observed a few times. The chain carries TRBV5-1 and TRBJ2-2; 8 nucleotides align to TRBD1. This CDR3 is built from 15 residues. Germline CDR1 SGHRS, CDR2 YFSETQ. V was pared by 4 bases and J by 4 bases, with 6 bases of the junction left unmatched. The CDR3 coding sequence is TGCGCCAGCAGCCGCGTCGGACAGGGCACCGGGGAGCTGTTTTTT. Protein product: CASSRVGQGTGELFF.

The chain combines TRBV4-2 with TRBJ2-7; the D gene is possibly TRBD2 (6 bases). The CDR3 consists of 16 residues. CDR1 is LGHNA, CDR2 YNFKEQ, per germline. V lost 1 base and J lost 0, with 13 bases in between. CDR3: CASSQASGALSYEQYF. The CDR3 DNA follows: TGTGCCAGCAGCCAAGCGTCGGGAGCTCTCTCCTACGAGCAGTACTTC.

The chain is built from TRBV30 and TRBJ2-7, with D perhaps matching TRBD2 (6 bases). V lost 2 bases to trimming and J lost 4 bases, with 12 bases between them. CDR1 and CDR2 from the germline V gene are GTSNPN and SVGIG (reference sequence). This CDR3 is 13 amino acids long. This CDR3 is CAWSRREIYEQYF. In DNA, the CDR3 is TGTGCCTGGAGTAGGAGGGAGATTTACGAGCAGTACTTC.